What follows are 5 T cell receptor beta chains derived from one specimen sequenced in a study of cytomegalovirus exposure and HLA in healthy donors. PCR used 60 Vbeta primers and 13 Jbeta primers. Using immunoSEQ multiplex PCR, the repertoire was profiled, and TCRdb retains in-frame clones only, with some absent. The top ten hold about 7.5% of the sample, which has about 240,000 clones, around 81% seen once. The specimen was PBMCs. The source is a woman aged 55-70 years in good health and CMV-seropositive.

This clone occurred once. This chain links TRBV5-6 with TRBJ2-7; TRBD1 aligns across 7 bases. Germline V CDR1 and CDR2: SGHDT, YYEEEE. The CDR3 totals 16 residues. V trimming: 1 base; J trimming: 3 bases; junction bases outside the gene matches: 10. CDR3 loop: CASSLPWDSLNYEQYF. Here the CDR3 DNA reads TGTGCCAGCAGCTTGCCCTGGGACAGTCTAAACTACGAGCAGTACTTC. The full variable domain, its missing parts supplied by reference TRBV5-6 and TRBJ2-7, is DAGVTQSPTHLIKTRGQQVTLRCSPKSGHDTVSWYQQALGQGPQFIFQYYEEEERQRGNFPDRFSGHQFPNYSSELNVNALLLGDSALYLCASSLPWDSLNYEQYFGPGTRLTVT.

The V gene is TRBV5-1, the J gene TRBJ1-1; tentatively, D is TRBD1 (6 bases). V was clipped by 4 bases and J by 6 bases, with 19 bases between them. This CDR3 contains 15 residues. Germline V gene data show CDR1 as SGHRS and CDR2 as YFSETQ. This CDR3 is CASSDGRGDWAEAFF. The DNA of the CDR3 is TGCGCCAGCAGCGACGGGAGGGGGGATTGGGCTGAAGCTTTCTTT.

As DNA, the CDR3 is TGTGCCAGCAGTTTAGGACAAAGAAACACCGGGGAGCTGTTTTTT. The encoded protein is CASSLGQRNTGELFF. The chain recombines TRBV28 with TRBJ2-2; TRBD1 is a possible D gene (5 bases). CDR3 length equals 15 residues. V shed 2 bases and J shed 2 bases, with 9 bases lying between them. Germline V CDR1 and CDR2: MDHEN, SYDVKM. The full variable domain, completed using reference TRBV28 and TRBJ2-2, is DVKVTQSSRYLVKRTGEKVFLECVQDMDHENMFWYRQDPGLGLRLIYFSYDVKMKEKGDIPEGYSVSREKKERFSLILESASTNQTSMYLCASSLGQRNTGELFFGEGSRLTVL.

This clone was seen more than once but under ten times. CDR3 DNA sequence: TGTGCCAGCAGCTACCTTGGGGACAGACCTGAAGCTTTCTTT. Translating gives CASSYLGDRPEAFF. V gene TRBV7-9 combines with J gene TRBJ1-1; 7 bases align to TRBD1. Germline CDR1 is SEHNR and CDR2 is FQNEAQ (reference sequence). V was pared by 4 bases and J by 6 bases, with 8 bases of the junction left unmatched. The length of the CDR3 is 14 residues.

The CDR3 DNA reads TGTGCCAGCAGCACCAACACCGCCGGGGAGCTGTTTTTT. Protein product: CASSTNTAGELFF. V usage is TRBV11-1 and J usage is TRBJ2-2, with unresolved D. The CDR3 is made up of 13 amino acids. The V and J ends lost 5 bases and 6 bases respectively, with 10 bases between them. Germline CDR1 reads SGHAT; CDR2 reads FQDESV (reference sequence).